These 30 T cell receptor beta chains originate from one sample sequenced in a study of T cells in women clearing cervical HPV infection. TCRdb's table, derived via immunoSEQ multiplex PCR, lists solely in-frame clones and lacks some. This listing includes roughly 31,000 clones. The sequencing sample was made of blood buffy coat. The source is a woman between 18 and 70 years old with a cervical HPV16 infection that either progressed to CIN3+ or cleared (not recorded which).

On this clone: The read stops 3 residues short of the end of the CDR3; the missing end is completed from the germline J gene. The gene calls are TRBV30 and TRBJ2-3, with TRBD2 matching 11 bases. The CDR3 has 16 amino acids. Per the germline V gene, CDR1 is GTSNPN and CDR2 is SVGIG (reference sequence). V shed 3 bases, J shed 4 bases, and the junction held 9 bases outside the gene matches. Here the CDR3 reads CAWRAKTSGKADTQYF. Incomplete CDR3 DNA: TGTGCCTGGAGGGCTAAGACTAGCGGGAAAGCAGATACG.

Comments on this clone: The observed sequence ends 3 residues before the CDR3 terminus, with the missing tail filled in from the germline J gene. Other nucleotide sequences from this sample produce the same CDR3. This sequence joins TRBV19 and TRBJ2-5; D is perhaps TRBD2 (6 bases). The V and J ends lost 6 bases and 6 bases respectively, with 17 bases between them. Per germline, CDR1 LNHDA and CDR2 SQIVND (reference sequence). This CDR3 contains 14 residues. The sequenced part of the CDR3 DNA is TGTGCCAGTAGCGGTCGGGGGTCGGAAAAGACC. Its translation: CASSGRGSEKT. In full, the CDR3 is CASSGRGSEKTQYF. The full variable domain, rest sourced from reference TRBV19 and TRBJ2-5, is DGGITQSPKYLFRKEGQNVTLSCEQNLNHDAMYWYRQDPGQGLRLIYYSQIVNDFQKGDIAEGYSVSREKKESFPLTVTSAQKNPTAFYLCASSGRGSEKTQYFGPGTRLLVL.

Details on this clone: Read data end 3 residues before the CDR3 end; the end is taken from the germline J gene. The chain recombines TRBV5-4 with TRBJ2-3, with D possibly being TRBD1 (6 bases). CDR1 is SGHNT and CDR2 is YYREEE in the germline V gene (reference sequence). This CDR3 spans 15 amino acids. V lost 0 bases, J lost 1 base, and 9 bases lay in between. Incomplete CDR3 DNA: TGTGCCAGCAGCTTGGAGGGGGTACGCACAGATACG. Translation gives CASSLEGVRTDT. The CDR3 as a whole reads CASSLEGVRTDTQYF.

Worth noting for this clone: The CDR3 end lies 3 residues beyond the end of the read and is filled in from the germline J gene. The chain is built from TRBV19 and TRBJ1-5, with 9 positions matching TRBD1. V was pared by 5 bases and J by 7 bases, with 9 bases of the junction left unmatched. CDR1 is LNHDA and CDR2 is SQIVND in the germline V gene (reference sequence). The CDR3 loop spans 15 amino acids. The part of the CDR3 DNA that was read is TGTGCCAGTAGTCCAACAGGGGGCACCTACCAGCCC. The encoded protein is CASSPTGGTYQP. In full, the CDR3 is CASSPTGGTYQPQHF.

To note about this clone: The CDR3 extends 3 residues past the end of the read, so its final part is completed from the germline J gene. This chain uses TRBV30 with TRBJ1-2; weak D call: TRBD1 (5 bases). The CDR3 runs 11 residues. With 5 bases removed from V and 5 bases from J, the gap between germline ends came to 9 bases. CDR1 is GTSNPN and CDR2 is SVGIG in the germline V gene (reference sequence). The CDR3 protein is CAWGEGYGYTF. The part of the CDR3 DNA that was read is TGTGCCTGGGGGGAGGGGTATGGC.

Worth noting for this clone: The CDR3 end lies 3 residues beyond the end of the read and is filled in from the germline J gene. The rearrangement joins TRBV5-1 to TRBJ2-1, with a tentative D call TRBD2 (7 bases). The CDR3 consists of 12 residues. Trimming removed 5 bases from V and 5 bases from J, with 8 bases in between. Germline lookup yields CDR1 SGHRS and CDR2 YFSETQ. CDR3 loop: CASRGGDNEQFF. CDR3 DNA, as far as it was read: TGCGCCAGCAGAGGGGGGGACAATGAG.

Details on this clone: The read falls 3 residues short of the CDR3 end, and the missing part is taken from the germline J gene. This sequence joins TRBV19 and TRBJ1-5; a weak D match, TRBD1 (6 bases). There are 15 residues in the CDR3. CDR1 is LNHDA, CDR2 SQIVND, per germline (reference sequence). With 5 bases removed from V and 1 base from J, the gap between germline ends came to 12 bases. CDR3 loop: CASSLMGASNQPQHF. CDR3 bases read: TGTGCCAGTAGTTTAATGGGGGCAAGCAATCAGCCC.

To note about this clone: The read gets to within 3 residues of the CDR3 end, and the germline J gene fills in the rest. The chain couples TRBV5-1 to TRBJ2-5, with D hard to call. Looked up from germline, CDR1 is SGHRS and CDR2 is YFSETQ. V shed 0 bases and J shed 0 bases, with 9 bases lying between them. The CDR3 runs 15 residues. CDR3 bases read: TGCGCCAGCAGCTTGGGTTCAGGCCACCAAGAGACC. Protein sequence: CASSLGSGHQET. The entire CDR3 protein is CASSLGSGHQETQYF.

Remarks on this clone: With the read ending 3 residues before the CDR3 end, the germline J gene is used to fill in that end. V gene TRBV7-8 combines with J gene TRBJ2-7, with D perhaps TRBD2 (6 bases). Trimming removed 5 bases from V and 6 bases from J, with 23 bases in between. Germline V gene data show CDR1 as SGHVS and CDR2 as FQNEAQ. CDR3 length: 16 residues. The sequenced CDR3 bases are TGTGCCAGCAGCCCCCGATCGGGGGTAATACACCTCGAG. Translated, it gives CASSPRSGVIHLE. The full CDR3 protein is CASSPRSGVIHLEQYF.

CDR3 DNA, as far as it was read: TGTGCCAGTAATCTGGACTACCACTCTGGAAACACC. Its translation is CASNLDYHSGNT. The whole CDR3 protein is CASNLDYHSGNTIYF. This rearrangement joins TRBV19 to TRBJ1-3; D gene uncertain. Read sequence stops 3 residues before the CDR3 end, and the germline J gene provides the missing end. The V end lost 7 bases, the J end lost 0 bases, and 13 bases lay between the germline ends. CDR3 length: 15 residues. Germline V CDR1 and CDR2: LNHDA, SQIVND (reference sequence).

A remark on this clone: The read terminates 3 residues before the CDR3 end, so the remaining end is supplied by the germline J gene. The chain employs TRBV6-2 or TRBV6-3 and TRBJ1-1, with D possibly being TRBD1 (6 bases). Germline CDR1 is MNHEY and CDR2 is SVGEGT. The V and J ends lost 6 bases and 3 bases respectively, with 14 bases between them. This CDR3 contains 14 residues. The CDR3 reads CASRRGGSDTEAFF. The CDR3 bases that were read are TGTGCCAGCAGGCGTGGGGGCTCTGACACTGAA.

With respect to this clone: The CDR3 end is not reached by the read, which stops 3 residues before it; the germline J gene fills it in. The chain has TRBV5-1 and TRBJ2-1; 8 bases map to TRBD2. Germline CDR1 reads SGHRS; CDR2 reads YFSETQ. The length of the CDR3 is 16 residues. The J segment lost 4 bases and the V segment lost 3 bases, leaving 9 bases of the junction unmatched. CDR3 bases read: TGCGCCAGCAGCTGGTTAATAGCGGGACGGTACAATGAG. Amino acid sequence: CASSWLIAGRYNE. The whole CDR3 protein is CASSWLIAGRYNEQFF.

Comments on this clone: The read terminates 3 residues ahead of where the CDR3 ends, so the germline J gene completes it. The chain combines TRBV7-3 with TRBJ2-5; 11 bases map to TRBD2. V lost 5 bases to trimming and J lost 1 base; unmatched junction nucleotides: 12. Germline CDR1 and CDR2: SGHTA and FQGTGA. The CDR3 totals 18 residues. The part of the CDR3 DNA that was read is TGTGCCAGCAGCGACCGAAATACTAGCGGGAGACGCCAAGAGACC. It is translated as CASSDRNTSGRRQET. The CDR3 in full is CASSDRNTSGRRQETQYF.

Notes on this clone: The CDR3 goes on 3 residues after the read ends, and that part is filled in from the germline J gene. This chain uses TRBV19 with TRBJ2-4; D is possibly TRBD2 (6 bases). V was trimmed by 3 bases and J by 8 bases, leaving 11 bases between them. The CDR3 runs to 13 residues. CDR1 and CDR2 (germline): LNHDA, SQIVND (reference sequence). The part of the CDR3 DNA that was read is TGTGCCAGTAGTATGGAGGGTCGCCACATT. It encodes CASSMEGRHI. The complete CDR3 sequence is CASSMEGRHIQYF.

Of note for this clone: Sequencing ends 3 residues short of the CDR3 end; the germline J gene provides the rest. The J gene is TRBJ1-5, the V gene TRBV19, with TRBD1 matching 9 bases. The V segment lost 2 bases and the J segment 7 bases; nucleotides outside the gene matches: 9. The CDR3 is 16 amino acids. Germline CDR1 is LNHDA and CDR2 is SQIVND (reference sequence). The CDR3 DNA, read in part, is TGTGCCAGTAGTATAACCATACAGGGGGCATACCAGCCC. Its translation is CASSITIQGAYQP. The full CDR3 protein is CASSITIQGAYQPQHF.

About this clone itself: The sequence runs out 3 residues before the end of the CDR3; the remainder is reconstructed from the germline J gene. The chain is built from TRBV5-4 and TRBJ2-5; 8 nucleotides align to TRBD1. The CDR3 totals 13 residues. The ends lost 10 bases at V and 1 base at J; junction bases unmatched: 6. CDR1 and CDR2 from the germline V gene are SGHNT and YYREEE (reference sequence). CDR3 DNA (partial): TGTGCCGGAAATGACAGGGGCCAAGAGACC. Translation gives CAGNDRGQET. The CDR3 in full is CAGNDRGQETQYF.

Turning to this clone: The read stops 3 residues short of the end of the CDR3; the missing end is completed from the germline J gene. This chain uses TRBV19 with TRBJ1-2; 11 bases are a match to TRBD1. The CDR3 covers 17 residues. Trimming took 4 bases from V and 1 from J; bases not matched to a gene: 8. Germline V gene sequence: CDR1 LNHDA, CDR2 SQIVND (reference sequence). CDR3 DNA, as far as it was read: TGTGCCAGTAGTACCTCTCAGGACAGGGGGCTTAACTATGGC. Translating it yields CASSTSQDRGLNYG. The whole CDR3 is CASSTSQDRGLNYGYTF.

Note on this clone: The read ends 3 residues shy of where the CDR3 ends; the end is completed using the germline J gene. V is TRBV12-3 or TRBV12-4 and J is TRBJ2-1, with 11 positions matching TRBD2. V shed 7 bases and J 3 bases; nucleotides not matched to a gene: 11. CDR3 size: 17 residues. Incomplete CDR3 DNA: TGTGCCAGCACTTCAACCCGGGGACTAGCGGACTACAATGAG. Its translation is CASTSTRGLADYNE. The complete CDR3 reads CASTSTRGLADYNEQFF.

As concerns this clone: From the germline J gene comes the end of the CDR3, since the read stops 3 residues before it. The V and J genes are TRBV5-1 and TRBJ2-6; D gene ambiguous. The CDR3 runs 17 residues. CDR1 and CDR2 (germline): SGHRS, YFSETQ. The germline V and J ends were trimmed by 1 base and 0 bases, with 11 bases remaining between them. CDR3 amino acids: CASSLWQKSSGANVLTF. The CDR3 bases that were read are TGCGCCAGCAGCTTGTGGCAGAAGAGCTCTGGGGCCAACGTC. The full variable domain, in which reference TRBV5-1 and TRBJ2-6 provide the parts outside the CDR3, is KAGVTQTPRYLIKTRGQQVTLSCSPISGHRSVSWYQQTPGQGLQFLFEYFSETQRNKGNFPGRFSGRQFSNSRSEMNVSTLELGDSALYLCASSLWQKSSGANVLTFGAGSRLTVL.

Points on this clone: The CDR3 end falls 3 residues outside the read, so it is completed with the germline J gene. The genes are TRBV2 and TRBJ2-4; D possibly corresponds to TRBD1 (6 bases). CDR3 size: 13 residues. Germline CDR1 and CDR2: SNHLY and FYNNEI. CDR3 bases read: TGTGCCAGCAGTGATCCGGCGGACAGCGTT. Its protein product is CASSDPADSV. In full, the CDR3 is CASSDPADSVQYF.

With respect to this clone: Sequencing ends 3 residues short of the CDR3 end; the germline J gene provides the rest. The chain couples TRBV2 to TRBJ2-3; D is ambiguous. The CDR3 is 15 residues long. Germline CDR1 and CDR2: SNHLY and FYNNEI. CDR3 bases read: TGTGCCAGCAGTGATAACCGGGTACCCCAAGAGACG. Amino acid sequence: CASSDNRVPQET. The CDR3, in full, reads CASSDNRVPQETQYF.

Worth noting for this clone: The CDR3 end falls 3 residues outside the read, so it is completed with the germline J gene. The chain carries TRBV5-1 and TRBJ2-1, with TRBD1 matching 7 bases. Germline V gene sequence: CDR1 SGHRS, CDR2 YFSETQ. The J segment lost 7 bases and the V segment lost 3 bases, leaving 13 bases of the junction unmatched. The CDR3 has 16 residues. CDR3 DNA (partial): TGCGCCAGCAGCTGGTTGTCTGTAGGGGGCATAAATGAG. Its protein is CASSWLSVGGINE. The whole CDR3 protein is CASSWLSVGGINEQFF. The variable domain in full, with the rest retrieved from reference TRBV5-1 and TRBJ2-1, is KAGVTQTPRYLIKTRGQQVTLSCSPISGHRSVSWYQQTPGQGLQFLFEYFSETQRNKGNFPGRFSGRQFSNSRSEMNVSTLELGDSALYLCASSWLSVGGINEQFFGPGTRLTVL.

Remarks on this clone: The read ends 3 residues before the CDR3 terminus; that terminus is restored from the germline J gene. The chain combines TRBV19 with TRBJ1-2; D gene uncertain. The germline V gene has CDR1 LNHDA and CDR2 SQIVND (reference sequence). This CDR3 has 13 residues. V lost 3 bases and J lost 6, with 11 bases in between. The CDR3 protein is CASSIHSRNGYTF. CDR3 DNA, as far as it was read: TGTGCCAGTAGTATCCACTCTCGTAATGGC.

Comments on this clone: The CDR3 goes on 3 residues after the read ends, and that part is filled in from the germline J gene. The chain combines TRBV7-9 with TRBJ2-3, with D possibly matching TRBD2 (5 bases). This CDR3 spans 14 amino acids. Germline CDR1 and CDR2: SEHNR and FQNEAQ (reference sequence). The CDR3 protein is CASSLDPDGGTQYF. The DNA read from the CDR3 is TGTGCCAGCAGCTTAGATCCGGATGGCGGGACG.

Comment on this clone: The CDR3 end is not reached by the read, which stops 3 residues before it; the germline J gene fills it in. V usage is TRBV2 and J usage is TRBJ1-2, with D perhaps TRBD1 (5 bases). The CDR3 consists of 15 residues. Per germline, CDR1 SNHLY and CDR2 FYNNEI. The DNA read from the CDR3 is TGTGCCAGCAGGCGTAGCGGGGGGGTCACAGATACC. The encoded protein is CASRRSGGVTDT. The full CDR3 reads CASRRSGGVTDTYTF. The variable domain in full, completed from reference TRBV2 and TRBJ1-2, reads EPEVTQTPSHQVTQMGQEVILRCVPISNHLYFYWYRQILGQKVEFLVSFYNNEISEKSEIFDDQFSVERPDGSNFTLKIRSTKLEDSAMYFCASRRSGGVTDTYTFGSGTRLTVV.

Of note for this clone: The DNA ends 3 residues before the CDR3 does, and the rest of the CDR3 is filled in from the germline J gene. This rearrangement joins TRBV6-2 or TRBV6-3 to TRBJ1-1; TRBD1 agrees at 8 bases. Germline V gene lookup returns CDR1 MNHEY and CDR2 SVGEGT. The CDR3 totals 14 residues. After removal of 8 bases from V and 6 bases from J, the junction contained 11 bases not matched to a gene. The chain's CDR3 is CASQDREVVAEAFF. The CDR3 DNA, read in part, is TGTGCCAGCCAGGACAGGGAGGTTGTCGCTGAA.

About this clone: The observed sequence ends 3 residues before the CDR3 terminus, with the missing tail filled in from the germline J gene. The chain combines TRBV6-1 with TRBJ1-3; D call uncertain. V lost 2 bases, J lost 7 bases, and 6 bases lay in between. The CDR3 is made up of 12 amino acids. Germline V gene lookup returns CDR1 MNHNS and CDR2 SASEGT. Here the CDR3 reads CASSESGNTIYF. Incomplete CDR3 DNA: TGTGCCAGCAGTGAATCCGGGAACACC.

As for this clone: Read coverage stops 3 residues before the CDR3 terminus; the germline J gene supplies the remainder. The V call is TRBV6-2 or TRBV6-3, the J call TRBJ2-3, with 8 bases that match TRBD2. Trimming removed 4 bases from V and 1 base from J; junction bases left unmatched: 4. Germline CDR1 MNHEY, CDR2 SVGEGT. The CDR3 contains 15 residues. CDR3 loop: CASSLRREGTDTQYF. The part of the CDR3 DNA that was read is TGTGCCAGCAGTTTGCGGCGGGAGGGCACAGATACG.

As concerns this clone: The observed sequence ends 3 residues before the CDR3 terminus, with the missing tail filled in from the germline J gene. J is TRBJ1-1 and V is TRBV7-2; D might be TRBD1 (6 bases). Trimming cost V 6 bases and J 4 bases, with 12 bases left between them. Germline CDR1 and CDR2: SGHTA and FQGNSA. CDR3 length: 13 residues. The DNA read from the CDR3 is TGTGCCAGCAGACCAGGGGTCGTCACTGAA. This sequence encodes CASRPGVVTE. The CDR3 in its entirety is CASRPGVVTEAFF.

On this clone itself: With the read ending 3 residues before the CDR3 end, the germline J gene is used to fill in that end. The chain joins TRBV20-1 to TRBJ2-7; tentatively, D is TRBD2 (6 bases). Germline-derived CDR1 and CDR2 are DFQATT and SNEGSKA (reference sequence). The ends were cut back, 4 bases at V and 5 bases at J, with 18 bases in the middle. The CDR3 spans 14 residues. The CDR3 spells CSATKMTSGDEQYF. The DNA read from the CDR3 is TGCAGTGCTACCAAAATGACTAGTGGAGACGAG.